This TCR beta chain was found in a study of long-term antiretroviral therapy in people with HIV. Trimming cost V 5 bases and J 8 bases; bases outside gene matches: 3. CDR3 length: 12 residues. Germline V gene lookup returns CDR1 MDHEN and CDR2 SYDVKM. A v3.0 immunoSEQ assay was performed at survey level. This table comes from immunoSEQ multiplex PCR, and its TCRdb copy is limited to in-frame clones, with some not included. The data show about 25,000 clones, with roughly 79% seen just once and approximately 10% held by the top ten. Material: unsorted PBMCs, obtained 2.1 years after starting antiretroviral therapy. The chain joins TRBV28 to TRBJ1-5; 7 nucleotides agree with TRBD1. The sequence derives from a man aged 25 to 40 with HIV. CDR3 sequence: CASSHRGEPQHF. CDR3 coding DNA: TGTGCCAGCAGTCACAGGGGTGAGCCCCAGCATTTT.